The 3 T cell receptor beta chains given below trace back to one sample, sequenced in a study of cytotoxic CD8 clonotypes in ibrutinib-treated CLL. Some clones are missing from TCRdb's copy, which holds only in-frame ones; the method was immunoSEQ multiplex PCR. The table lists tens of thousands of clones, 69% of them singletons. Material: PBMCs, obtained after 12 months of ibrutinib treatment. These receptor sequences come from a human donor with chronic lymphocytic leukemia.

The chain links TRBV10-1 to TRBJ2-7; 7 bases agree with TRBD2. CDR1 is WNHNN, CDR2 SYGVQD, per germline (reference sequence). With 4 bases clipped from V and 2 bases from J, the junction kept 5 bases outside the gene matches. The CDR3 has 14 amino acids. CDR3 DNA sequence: TGCGCCAGCAGTGTGCACGGGGGGACCTACGAGCAGTACTTC. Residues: CASSVHGGTYEQYF.

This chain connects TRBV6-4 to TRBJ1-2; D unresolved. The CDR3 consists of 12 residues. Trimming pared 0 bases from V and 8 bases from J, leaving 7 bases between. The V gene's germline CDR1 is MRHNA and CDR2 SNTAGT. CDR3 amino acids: CASSDSTRGYTF. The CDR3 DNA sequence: TGTGCCAGCAGTGACTCGACTCGGGGCTACACCTTC.

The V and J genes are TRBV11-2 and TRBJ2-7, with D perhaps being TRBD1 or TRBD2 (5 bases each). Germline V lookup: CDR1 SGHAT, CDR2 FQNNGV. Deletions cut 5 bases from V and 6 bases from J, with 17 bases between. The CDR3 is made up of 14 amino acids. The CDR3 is CASSPRPGRLEQYF. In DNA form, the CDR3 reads TGTGCCAGCAGCCCGAGACCGGGGCGCCTCGAGCAGTACTTC. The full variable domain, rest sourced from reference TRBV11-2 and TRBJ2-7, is EAGVAQSPRYKIIEKRQSVAFWCNPISGHATLYWYQQILGQGPKLLIQFQNNGVVDDSQLPKDRFSAERLKGVDSTLKIQPAKLEDSAVYLCASSPRPGRLEQYFGPGTRLTVT.